The rows below give T cell receptor beta chains drawn from one sample of a study of blood T cells in healthy people across ages. MiXCR, run by TCRdb on the 5' RACE reads, gives a single entry per CDR3 protein. The data show 600,000 to 900,000 distinct CDR3 sequences, under 30% seen once. This same sample was also part of a study on T cells of mothers and their children.

What was sequenced was blood. The source of these receptors is a boy younger than 18 in good health. Both conserved end residues are part of each CDR3. D genes are given only for firm matches. Clone size appears in some rows only: once, few, many, or a class for an expanded clone.

d_call j_call clone_size v_call cdr3_aa cdr3_nt
TRBD2 TRBJ2-5 . TRBV20-1 CSDTLAGPQETQYF TGCAGTGATACCCTAGCGGGGCCACAAGAGACCCAGTACTTC
TRBD1 TRBJ1-4 . TRBV9 CASSADTGDNNEKLFF TGTGCCAGCAGCGCCGATACAGGGGATAATAATGAAAAACTGTTTTTT
. TRBJ2-7 few TRBV29-1 CSVERTEYEQYF TGCAGCGTTGAAAGGACAGAATACGAGCAGTACTTC
TRBD2 TRBJ2-1 few TRBV5-5 CASSLVWSSGGANEQFF TGTGCCAGCAGCTTGGTTTGGTCCAGCGGGGGGGCAAATGAGCAGTTCTTC
TRBD1 TRBJ1-2 few TRBV5-1 CASSLRVSGTGPHVNYGYTF TGCGCCAGCAGCCTCCGAGTTTCCGGGACAGGGCCCCACGTTAACTATGGCTACACCTTC
. TRBJ2-1 few TRBV7-2 CASSYGKGDEQFF TGTGCCAGCAGCTACGGGAAGGGCGATGAGCAGTTCTTC
. TRBJ2-7 . TRBV5-1 CASSLDREAYEQYF TGCGCCAGCAGCTTGGACAGGGAAGCCTACGAGCAGTACTTC
. TRBJ2-7 . TRBV15 CATSRDRPSSYEQYF TGTGCCACCAGCAGAGATAGGCCGAGCTCCTACGAGCAGTACTTC
. TRBJ1-1 . TRBV4-2 CASSQVRREMNTEAFF TGTGCCAGCAGCCAAGTTAGGCGTGAAATGAACACTGAAGCTTTCTTT
TRBD1 TRBJ1-4 few TRBV5-1 CASSLLSGGEKLFF TGCGCCAGCAGCTTGTTATCAGGGGGTGAAAAACTGTTTTTT
TRBD1 TRBJ1-1 . TRBV12-3/TRBV12-4 CASSSPTGTFEAFF TGTGCCAGCAGTTCCCCGACAGGGACCTTTGAAGCTTTCTTT
TRBD2 TRBJ2-5 few TRBV6-2/TRBV6-3 CASSDGRLRTQYF TGTGCCAGCAGCGACGGGAGGTTAAGGACCCAGTACTTC
TRBD1 TRBJ2-3 . TRBV14 CASSQVPGGPDTQYF TGTGCCAGCAGCCAAGTTCCAGGGGGCCCAGATACGCAGTATTTT
TRBD2 TRBJ2-5 . TRBV7-6 CASTLRPGLAKETQYF TGTGCCAGCACCCTAAGACCGGGACTAGCTAAAGAGACCCAGTACTTC
TRBD1 TRBJ2-5 . TRBV9 CASSLRTGEGETQYF TGTGCCAGCAGCCTCCGGACAGGGGAAGGAGAGACCCAGTACTTC
TRBD1 TRBJ2-4 few TRBV19 CARTRQGSDLRENIQYF TGTGCCAGAACCCGACAGGGTTCCGACCTAAGGGAAAACATTCAGTACTTC
. TRBJ2-4 few TRBV14 CAIQPDFTNIQYF TGTGCCATCCAACCGGACTTTACAAACATTCAGTACTTC
. TRBJ2-3 . TRBV11-2 CASSLEQATDTQYF TGTGCCAGCAGCTTAGAGCAGGCGACAGATACGCAGTATTTT
. TRBJ2-3 few TRBV7-9 CASSPPRGSSTDTQYF TGTGCCAGCAGCCCTCCTCGGGGGAGCAGCACAGATACGCAGTATTTT
. TRBJ2-3 few TRBV27 CAGPTFVSTDTQYF TGTGCCGGTCCCACGTTTGTTAGCACAGATACGCAGTATTTT
. TRBJ2-1 few TRBV5-8 CASSRQVSWSYNEQFF TGTGCCAGCAGCCGACAGGTCTCTTGGTCCTACAATGAGCAGTTCTTC
. TRBJ2-7 . TRBV20-1 CSARASGSYEQYF TGCAGTGCTAGAGCCTCGGGCTCCTACGAGCAGTACTTC
TRBD1 TRBJ1-5 . TRBV28 CASSFPGQGAQPQHF TGTGCCAGCAGTTTCCCCGGACAGGGGGCCCAGCCCCAGCATTTT
TRBD1 TRBJ1-2 . TRBV7-2 CASSLGDRRTGYTF TGTGCCAGCAGCTTGGGGGACAGGAGGACGGGCTACACCTTC
. TRBJ1-2 . TRBV19 CASSKKRTNYGYTF TGTGCCAGTAGCAAAAAAAGGACTAACTATGGCTACACCTTC
TRBD1 TRBJ1-4 . TRBV6-6 CASSSRDRGQEKLFF TGTGCCAGCAGTTCACGGGACAGGGGGCAGGAAAAACTGTTTTTT
TRBD1 TRBJ2-5 . TRBV18 CASSPRGLLQETQYF TGTGCCAGCTCACCGAGGGGGCTCCTCCAAGAGACCCAGTACTTC
. TRBJ1-6 few TRBV3-1 CASSQDSGGHNSPLHF TGTGCCAGCAGCCAAGACTCGGGGGGACATAATTCACCCCTCCACTTT
TRBD1 TRBJ1-2 . TRBV25-1 CASSESGTGDYGYTF TGTGCCAGCAGTGAAAGCGGGACAGGGGACTATGGCTACACCTTC
TRBD2 TRBJ2-3 . TRBV23-1 CASTRWTERGASTDTQYF TGCGCCAGCACCCGATGGACGGAGCGGGGGGCTAGCACAGATACGCAGTATTTT
. TRBJ2-2 . TRBV11-2 CASSSVRGTGELFF TGTGCCAGCAGCTCCGTGCGGGGCACCGGGGAGCTGTTTTTT
. TRBJ2-7 . TRBV29-1 CSFQGQSAYEQYF TGCAGCTTCCAAGGACAGTCTGCCTACGAGCAGTACTTC
. TRBJ2-7 . TRBV6-7 CASTRREAYEQYF TGTGCCAGCACCCGACGGGAAGCCTACGAGCAGTACTTC
. TRBJ2-1 . TRBV12-3/TRBV12-4 CASSSGVLSSYNEQFF TGTGCCAGCAGTTCGGGGGTCCTTAGCTCCTACAATGAGCAGTTCTTC
. TRBJ1-2 few TRBV9 CASSVGKMNYGYTF TGTGCCAGCAGCGTTGGGAAGATGAACTATGGCTACACCTTC
. TRBJ2-7 few TRBV15 CATSKDRRSSYEQYF TGTGCCACCAGCAAGGACAGAAGAAGCTCCTACGAGCAGTACTTC
. TRBJ2-5 . TRBV3-1 CASSGPGPSETQYF TGTGCCAGCAGCGGGCCGGGGCCGTCGGAGACCCAGTACTTC
TRBD2 TRBJ2-5 few TRBV5-1 CASSFPTSGGALRETQYF TGCGCCAGCAGCTTCCCGACTAGCGGGGGGGCGTTACGAGAGACCCAGTACTTC
. TRBJ1-5 . TRBV20-1 CSARPRDDLLGAQHF TGCAGTGCTAGGCCCCGGGACGACCTCCTCGGGGCCCAGCATTTT
. TRBJ1-2 . TRBV20-1 CSASVWKRTYGYTF TGCAGTGCTAGTGTCTGGAAGCGGACCTATGGCTACACCTTC
. TRBJ2-5 few TRBV5-1 CASSPSNSETQYF TGCGCCAGCAGCCCCTCAAATTCAGAGACCCAGTACTTC